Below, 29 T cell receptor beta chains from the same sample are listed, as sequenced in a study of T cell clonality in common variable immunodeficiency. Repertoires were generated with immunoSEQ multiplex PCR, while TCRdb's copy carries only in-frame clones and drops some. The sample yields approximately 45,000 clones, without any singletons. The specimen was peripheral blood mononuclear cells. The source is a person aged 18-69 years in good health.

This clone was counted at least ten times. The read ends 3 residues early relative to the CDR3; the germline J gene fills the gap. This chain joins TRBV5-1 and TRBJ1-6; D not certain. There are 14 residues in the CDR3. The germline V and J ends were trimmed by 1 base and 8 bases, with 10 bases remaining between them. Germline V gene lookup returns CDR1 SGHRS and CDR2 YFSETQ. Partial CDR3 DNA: TGCGCCAGCAGCTTGTGGGCAAGGGATTCACCC. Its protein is CASSLWARDSP. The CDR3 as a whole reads CASSLWARDSPLHF. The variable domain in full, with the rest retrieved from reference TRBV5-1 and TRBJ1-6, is KAGVTQTPRYLIKTRGQQVTLSCSPISGHRSVSWYQQTPGQGLQFLFEYFSETQRNKGNFPGRFSGRQFSNSRSEMNVSTLELGDSALYLCASSLWARDSPLHFGNGTRLTVT.

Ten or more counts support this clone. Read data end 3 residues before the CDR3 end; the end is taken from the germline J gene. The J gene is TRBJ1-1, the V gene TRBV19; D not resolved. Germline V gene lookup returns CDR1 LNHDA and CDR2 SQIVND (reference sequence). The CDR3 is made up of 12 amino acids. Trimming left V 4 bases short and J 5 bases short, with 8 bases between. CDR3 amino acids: CASSRAGTEAFF. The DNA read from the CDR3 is TGTGCCAGTAGTAGGGCGGGAACTGAA.

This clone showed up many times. The CDR3 is CASSPSTGGFRSPLHF. CDR3 DNA, as far as it was read: TGTGCCAGCAGCCCTTCGACAGGGGGCTTCCGGTCACCC. The chain links TRBV13 to TRBJ1-6; TRBD1 aligns across 10 bases. With the read ending 3 residues before the CDR3 end, the germline J gene is used to fill in that end. CDR1 and CDR2 from the germline V gene are PRHDT and FYEKMQ (reference sequence). The CDR3 runs to 16 residues. V shed 5 bases and J 10 bases; nucleotides not matched to a gene: 11.

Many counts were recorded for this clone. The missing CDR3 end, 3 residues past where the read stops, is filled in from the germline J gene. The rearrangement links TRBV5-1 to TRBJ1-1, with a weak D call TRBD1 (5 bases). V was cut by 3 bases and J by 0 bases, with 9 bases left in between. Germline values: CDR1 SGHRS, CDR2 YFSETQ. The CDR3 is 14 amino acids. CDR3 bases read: TGCGCCAGCAGCTCAGGGATGATGAACACTGAA. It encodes CASSSGMMNTE. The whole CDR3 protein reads CASSSGMMNTEAFF.

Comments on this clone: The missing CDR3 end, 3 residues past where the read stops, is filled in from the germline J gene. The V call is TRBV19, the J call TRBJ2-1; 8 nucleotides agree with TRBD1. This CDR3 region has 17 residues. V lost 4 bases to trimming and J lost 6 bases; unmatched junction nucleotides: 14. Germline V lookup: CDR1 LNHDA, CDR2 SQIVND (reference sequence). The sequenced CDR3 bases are TGTGCCAGTAGTAAAAGGCCGCAGGGGGCTACGGTCAATGAG. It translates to CASSKRPQGATVNE. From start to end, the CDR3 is CASSKRPQGATVNEQFF.

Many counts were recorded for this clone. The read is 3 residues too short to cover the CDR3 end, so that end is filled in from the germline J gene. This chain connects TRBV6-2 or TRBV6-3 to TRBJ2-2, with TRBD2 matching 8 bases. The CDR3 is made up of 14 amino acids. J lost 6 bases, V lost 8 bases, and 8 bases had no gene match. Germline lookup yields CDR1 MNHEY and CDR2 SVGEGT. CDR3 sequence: CASGIGGASGELFF. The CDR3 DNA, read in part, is TGTGCCAGCGGCATCGGGGGGGCGTCCGGGGAG.

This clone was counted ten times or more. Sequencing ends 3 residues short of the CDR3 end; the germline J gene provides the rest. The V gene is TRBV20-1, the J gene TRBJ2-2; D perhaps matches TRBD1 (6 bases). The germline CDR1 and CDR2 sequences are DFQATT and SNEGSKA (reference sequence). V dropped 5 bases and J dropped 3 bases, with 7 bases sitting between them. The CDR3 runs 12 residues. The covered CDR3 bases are TGCAGTGCTCCAGGGGACACCGGGGAG. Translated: CSAPGDTGE. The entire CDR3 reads CSAPGDTGELFF.

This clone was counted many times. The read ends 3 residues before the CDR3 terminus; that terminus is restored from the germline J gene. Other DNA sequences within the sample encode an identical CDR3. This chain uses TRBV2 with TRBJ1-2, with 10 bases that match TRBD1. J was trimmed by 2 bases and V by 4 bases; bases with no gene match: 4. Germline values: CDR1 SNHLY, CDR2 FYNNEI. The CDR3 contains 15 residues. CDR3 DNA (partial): TGTGCCAGCAGTGCCGGGACAGGGGCAAACTATGGC. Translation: CASSAGTGANYG. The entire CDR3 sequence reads CASSAGTGANYGYTF.

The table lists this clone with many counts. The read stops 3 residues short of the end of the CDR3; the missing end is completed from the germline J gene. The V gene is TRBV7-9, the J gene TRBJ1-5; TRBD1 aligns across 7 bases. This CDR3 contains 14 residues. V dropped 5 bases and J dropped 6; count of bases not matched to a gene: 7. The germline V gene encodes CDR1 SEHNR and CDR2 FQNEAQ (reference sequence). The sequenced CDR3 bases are TGTGCCAGCAGCCCTACAGGGGTTGGTCAGCCC. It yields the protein CASSPTGVGQP. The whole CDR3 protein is CASSPTGVGQPQHF.

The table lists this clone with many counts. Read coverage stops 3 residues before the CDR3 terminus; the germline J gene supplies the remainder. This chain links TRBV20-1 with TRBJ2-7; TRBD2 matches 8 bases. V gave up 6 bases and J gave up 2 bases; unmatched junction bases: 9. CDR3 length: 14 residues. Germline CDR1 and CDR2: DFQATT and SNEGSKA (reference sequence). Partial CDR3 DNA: TGCAGTGCCGCCGTAGCGGGGACGACCTACGAG. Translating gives CSAAVAGTTYE. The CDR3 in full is CSAAVAGTTYEQYF.

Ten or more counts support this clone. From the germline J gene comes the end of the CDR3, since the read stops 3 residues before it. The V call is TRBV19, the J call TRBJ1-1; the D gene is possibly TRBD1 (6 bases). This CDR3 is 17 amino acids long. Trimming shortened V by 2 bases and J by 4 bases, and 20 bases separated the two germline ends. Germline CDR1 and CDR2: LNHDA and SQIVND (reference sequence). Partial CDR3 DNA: TGTGCCAGTAGTATACGGGGGGCCGGTATTAGTGGCACTGAA. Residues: CASSIRGAGISGTE. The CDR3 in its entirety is CASSIRGAGISGTEAFF.

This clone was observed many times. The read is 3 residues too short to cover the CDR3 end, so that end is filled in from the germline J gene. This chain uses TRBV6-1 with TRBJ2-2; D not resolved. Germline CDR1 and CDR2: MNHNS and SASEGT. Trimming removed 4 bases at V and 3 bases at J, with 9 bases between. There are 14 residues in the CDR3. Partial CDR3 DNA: TGTGCCAGCAGTGGTCGTGTAGACACCGGGGAG. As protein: CASSGRVDTGE. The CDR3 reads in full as CASSGRVDTGELFF.

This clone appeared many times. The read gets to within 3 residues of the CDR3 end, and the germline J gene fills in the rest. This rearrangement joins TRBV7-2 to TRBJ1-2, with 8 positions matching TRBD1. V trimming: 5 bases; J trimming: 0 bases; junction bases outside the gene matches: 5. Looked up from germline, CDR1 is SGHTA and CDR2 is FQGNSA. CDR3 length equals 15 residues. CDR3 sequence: CASSSRGRANYGYTF. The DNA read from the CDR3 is TGTGCCAGCAGCAGCAGGGGGCGCGCTAACTATGGC.

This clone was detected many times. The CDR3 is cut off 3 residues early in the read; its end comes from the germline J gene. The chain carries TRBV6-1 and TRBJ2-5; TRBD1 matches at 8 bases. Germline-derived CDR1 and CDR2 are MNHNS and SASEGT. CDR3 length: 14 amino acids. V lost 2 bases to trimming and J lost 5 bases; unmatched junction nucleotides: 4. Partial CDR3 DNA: TGTGCCAGCAGTGAAAATACAGGGGGGGAGACC. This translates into CASSENTGGET. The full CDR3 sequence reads CASSENTGGETQYF.

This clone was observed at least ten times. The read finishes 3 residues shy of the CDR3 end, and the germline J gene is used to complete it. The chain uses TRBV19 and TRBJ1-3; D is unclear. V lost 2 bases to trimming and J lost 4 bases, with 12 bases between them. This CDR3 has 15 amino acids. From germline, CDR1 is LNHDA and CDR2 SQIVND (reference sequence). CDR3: CASSIRPGAGNTIYF. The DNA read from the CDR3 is TGTGCCAGTAGTATAAGACCAGGAGCAGGAAACACC.

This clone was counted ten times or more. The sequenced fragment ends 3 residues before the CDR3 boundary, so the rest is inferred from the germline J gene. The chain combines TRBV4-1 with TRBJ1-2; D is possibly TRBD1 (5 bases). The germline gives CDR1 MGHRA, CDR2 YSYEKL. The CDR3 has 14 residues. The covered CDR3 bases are TGCGCCAGCAGCCAAGCTCATGGGGCGGGGGGC. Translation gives CASSQAHGAGG. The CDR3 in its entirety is CASSQAHGAGGYTF.

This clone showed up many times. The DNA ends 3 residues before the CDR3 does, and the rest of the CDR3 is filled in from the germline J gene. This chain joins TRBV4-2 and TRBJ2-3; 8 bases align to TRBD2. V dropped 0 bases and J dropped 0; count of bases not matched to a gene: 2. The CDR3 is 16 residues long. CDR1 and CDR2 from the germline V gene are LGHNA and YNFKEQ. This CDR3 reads CASSQEERGSTDTQYF. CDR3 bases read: TGTGCCAGCAGCCAAGAAGAGCGGGGGAGCACAGATACG.

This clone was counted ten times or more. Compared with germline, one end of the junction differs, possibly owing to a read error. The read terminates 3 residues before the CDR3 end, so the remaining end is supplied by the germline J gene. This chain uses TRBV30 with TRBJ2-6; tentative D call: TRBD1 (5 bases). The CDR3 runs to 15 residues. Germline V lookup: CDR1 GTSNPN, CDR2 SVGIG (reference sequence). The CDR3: CAWGRRYSGANVLTF. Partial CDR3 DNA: TGTGCCTGGGGCAGACGGTACTCTGGGGCTAACGTC.

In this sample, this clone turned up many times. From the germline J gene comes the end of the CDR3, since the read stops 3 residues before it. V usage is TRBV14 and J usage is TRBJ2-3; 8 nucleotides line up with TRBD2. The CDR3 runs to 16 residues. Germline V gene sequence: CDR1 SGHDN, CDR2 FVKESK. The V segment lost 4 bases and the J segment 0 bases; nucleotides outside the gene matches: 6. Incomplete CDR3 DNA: TGTGCCAGCAGCCTAAGCCCTAGCGGGAGCACAGATACG. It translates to CASSLSPSGSTDT. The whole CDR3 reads CASSLSPSGSTDTQYF.

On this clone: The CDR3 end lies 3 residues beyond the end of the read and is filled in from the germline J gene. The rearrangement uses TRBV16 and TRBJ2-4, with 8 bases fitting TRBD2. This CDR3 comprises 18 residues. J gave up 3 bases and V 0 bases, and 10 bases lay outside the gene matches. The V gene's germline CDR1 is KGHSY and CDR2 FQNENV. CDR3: CASSQSNGLAGYKNIQYF. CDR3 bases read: TGTGCCAGCAGCCAATCGAATGGGCTAGCGGGCTACAAAAACATT. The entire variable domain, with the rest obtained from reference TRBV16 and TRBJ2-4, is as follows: GEEVAQTPKHLVRGEGQKAKLYCAPIKGHSYVFWYQQVLKNEFKFLISFQNENVFDETGMPKERFSAKCLPNSPCSLEIQATKLEDSAVYFCASSQSNGLAGYKNIQYFGAGTRLSVL.

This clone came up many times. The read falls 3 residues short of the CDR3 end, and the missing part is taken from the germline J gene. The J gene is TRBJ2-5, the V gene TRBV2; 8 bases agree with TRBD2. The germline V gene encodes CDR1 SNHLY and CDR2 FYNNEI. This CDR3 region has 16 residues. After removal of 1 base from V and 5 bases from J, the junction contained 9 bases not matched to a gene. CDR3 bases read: TGTGCCAGCAGTGAAGATTTAGCGGGGATGGGTGAGACC. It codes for CASSEDLAGMGET. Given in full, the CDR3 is CASSEDLAGMGETQYF.

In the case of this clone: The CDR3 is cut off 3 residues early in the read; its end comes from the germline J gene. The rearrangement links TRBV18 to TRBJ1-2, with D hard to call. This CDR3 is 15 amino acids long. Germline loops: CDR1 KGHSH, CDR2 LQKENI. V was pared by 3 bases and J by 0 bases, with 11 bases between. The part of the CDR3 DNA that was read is TGTGCCAGCTCACCTGAGAGGGCGACTAACTATGGC. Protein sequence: CASSPERATNYG. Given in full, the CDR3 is CASSPERATNYGYTF.

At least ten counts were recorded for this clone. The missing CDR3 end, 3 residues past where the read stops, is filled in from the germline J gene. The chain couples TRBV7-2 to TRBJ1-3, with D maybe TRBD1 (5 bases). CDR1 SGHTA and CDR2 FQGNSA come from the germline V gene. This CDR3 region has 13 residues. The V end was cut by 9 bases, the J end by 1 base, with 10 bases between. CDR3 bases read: TGTGCCAGTGCCGGGGGTTCTGGAAACACC. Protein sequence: CASAGGSGNT. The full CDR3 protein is CASAGGSGNTIYF.

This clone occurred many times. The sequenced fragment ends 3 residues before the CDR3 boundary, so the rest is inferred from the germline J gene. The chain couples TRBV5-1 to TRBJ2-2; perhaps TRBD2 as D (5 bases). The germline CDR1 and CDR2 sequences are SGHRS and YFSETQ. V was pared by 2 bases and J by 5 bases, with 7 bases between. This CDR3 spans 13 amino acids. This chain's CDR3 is CASSFSGTGELFF. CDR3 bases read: TGCGCCAGCAGCTTCAGCGGAACCGGGGAG.

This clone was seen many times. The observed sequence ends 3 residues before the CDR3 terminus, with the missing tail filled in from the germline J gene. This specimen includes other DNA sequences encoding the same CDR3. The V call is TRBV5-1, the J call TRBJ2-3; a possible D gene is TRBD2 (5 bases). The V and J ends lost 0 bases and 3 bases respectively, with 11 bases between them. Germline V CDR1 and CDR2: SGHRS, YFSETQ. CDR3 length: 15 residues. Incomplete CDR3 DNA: TGCGCCAGCAGCTTGGCTGGCGGGCGAACAGATACG. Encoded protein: CASSLAGGRTDT. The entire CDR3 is CASSLAGGRTDTQYF. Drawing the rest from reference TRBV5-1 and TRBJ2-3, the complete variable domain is KAGVTQTPRYLIKTRGQQVTLSCSPISGHRSVSWYQQTPGQGLQFLFEYFSETQRNKGNFPGRFSGRQFSNSRSEMNVSTLELGDSALYLCASSLAGGRTDTQYFGPGTRLTVL.

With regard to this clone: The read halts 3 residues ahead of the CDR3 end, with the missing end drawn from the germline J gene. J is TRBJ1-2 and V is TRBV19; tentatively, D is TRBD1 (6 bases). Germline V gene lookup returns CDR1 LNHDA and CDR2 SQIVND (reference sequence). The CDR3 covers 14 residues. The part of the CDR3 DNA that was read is TGTGCCAGTAGTCGATCCGGGACATTCTACGAC. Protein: CASSRSGTFYD. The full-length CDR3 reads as CASSRSGTFYDYTF.

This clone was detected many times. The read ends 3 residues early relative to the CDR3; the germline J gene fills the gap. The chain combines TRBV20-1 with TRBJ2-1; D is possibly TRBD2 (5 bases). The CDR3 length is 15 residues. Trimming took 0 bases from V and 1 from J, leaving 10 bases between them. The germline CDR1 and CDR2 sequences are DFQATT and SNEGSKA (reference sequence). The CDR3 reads CSARDIGESYNEQFF. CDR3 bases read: TGCAGTGCTAGAGATATCGGGGAATCCTACAATGAG.

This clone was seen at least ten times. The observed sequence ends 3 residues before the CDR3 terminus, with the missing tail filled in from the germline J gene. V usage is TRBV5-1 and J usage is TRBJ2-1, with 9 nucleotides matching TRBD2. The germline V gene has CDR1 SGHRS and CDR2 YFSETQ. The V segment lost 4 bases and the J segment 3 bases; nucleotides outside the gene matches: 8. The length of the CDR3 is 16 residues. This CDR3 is CASSKREDTNYNEQFF. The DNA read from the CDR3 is TGCGCCAGCAGCAAGCGGGAGGATACCAACTACAATGAG.

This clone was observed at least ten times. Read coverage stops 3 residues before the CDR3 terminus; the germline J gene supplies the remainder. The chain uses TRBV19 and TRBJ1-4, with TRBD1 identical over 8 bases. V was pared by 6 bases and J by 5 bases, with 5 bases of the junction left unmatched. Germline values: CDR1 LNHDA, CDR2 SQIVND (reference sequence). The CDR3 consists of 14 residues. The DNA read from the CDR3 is TGTGCCAGTAGCGGGACAGGTAAAAATGAAAAA. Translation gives CASSGTGKNEK. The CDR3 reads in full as CASSGTGKNEKLFF.